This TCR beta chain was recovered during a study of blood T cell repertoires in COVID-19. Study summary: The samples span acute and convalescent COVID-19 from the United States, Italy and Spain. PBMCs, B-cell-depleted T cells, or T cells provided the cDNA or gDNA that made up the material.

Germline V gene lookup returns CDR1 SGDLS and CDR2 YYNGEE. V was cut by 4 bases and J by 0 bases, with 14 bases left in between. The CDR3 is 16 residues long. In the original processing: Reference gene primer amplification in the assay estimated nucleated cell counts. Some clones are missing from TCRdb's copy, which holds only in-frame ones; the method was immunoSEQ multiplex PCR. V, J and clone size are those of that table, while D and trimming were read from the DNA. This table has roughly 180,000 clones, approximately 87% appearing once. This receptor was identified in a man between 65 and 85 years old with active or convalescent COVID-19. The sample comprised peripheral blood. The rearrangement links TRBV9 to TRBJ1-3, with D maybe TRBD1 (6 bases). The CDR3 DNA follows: TGTGCCAGCAGCACAAGTACAGGGTACTCTGGAAACACCATATATTTT. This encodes CASSTSTGYSGNTIYF. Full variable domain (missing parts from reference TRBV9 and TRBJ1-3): DSGVTQTPKHLITATGQRVTLRCSPRSGDLSVYWYQQSLDQGLQFLIQYYNGEERAKGNILERFSAQQFPDLHSELNLSSLELGDSALYFCASSTSTGYSGNTIYFGEGSWLTVV.